The 31 T cell receptor beta chains below all came from one sample that was sequenced in a study of blood T cells in healthy people across ages. PCR was performed a second time for roughly 7 to 11 cycles using a sample-barcoded 5' primer and a J-beta primer mix. TCRdb itself ran the 5' RACE reads through MiXCR, one entry per CDR3 protein. Among fewer than 2 million distinct CDR3 sequences listed, 35% to 50% were seen once. Sequencing input: blood. These receptors were obtained from a human donor in good health.

The chain employs TRBV4-3 and TRBJ2-2; D could derive from TRBD1 or TRBD2 (5 bases each). Per germline, CDR1 LGHNA and CDR2 YSLEER. Trimming removed 0 bases from V and 7 bases from J, with 9 bases in between. This CDR3 comprises 14 residues. This CDR3 reads CASSQERGDGELFF. Here the CDR3 DNA reads TGCGCCAGCAGCCAAGAACGAGGGGACGGGGAGCTGTTTTTT.

The CDR3 loop reads CTGSFPGDLGGYEQFF. The CDR3 DNA reads as TGTACCGGCAGCTTCCCAGGGGATCTTGGGGGTTATGAGCAGTTCTTC. The V and J genes are TRBV5-5 and TRBJ2-1; D might be TRBD1 (6 bases). CDR1 is SGHKS, CDR2 YYEKEE, per germline (reference sequence). The CDR3 is 16 amino acids.

For the CDR3, the DNA is TGCAGTGCCCACAGGGTTGAAAAACTGTTTTTT. It is translated as CSAHRVEKLFF. The rearrangement joins TRBV20-1 to TRBJ1-4; possibly TRBD1 for D (6 bases). Germline assignment: CDR1 DFQATT and CDR2 SNEGSKA (reference sequence). V was trimmed by 6 bases and J by 7 bases, leaving 9 bases between them. This CDR3 is built from 11 residues.

J is TRBJ2-3 and V is TRBV20-1, with 8 bases aligning to TRBD2. Losses at the gene ends were 5 bases for V and 3 bases for J; bases not matched to a gene: 4. CDR1 DFQATT and CDR2 SNEGSKA come from the germline V gene (reference sequence). The CDR3 loop spans 13 amino acids. CDR3 nucleotide sequence: TGCAGTGCTGAAATAGCGGGGACAGATACGCAGTATTTT. Translation gives CSAEIAGTDTQYF.

This chain joins TRBV7-2 and TRBJ1-1, with a weak D call TRBD1 (6 bases). The germline V gene encodes CDR1 SGHTA and CDR2 FQGNSA. CDR3 length: 14 residues. For the CDR3, the DNA is TGTGCTAGCGGTGTCAGGGGACCGAACACTGAAGCTTTCTTT. This sequence encodes CASGVRGPNTEAFF.

The chain links TRBV10-3 to TRBJ1-5, with a weak D call TRBD1 (6 bases). The CDR3 runs to 16 residues. Germline assignment: CDR1 ENHRY and CDR2 SYGVKD. Trimming pared 5 bases from V and 2 bases from J, leaving 16 bases between. CDR3 bases: TGTGCCATCAGTCAAAGCGACAGGCGCGGCAATCAGCCCCAGCATTTT. This codes for CAISQSDRRGNQPQHF.

This chain's CDR3 is CASSFQGRGRNEQFF. CDR3 DNA sequence: TGTGCCAGCAGTTTCCAGGGGAGGGGCAGGAATGAGCAGTTCTTC. This sequence joins TRBV28 and TRBJ2-1, with D perhaps matching TRBD2 (7 bases). V lost 3 bases, J lost 7 bases, and 16 bases lay in between. The germline V gene encodes CDR1 MDHEN and CDR2 SYDVKM. The CDR3 is 15 amino acids.

This clonotype showed up just a few times. CDR3 DNA: TGCAGCGTTGGGGACAGGTATCAGCCCCAGCATTTT. Translation gives CSVGDRYQPQHF. The chain uses TRBV29-1 and TRBJ1-5; TRBD1 aligns across 8 bases. Germline V CDR1 and CDR2: SQVTM, ANQGSEA. The CDR3 runs 12 residues. V lost 4 bases to trimming and J lost 5 bases; unmatched junction nucleotides: 1.

The CDR3 region is CSATTDPNTEAFF. CDR3 sequence (DNA): TGCAGTGCTACAACTGACCCGAACACTGAAGCTTTCTTT. The chain joins TRBV20-1 to TRBJ1-1; D is unclear. The CDR3 totals 13 residues. Trimming stripped 4 bases from V and 1 base from J, with 10 bases between. Germline loops: CDR1 DFQATT, CDR2 SNEGSKA (reference sequence).

The chain uses TRBV4-1 and TRBJ1-2; weak D call: TRBD1 (6 bases). V was pared by 5 bases and J by 3 bases, with 16 bases between. Per germline, CDR1 MGHRA and CDR2 YSYEKL. CDR3 length equals 15 residues. CDR3 nucleotides: TGCGCCAGCAGCAGCCCGACAGGTCGTTACTATGGCTACACCTTC. Its translation: CASSSPTGRYYGYTF.

The V call is TRBV6-1, the J call TRBJ2-7; D may be TRBD1 (5 bases). This CDR3 contains 15 residues. Germline V gene data show CDR1 as MNHNS and CDR2 as SASEGT. The V gene lost 0 bases and the J gene lost 3 bases, with 12 bases spanning the gap. The CDR3 loop is CASSEASRGRYEQYF. CDR3 bases: TGTGCCAGCAGTGAAGCCTCAAGGGGTCGCTACGAGCAGTACTTC.

There are a few counts of this clonotype. V is TRBV7-8 and J is TRBJ2-5, with 9 bases identical to TRBD1. Germline CDR1 and CDR2: SGHVS and FQNEAQ. V shed 10 bases and J 4 bases; nucleotides not matched to a gene: 7. CDR3 length: 13 amino acids. The CDR3 loop reads CATTADRGETQYF. CDR3 coding DNA: TGTGCCACCACAGCGGACAGGGGAGAGACCCAGTACTTC.

Ten or more counts support this clonotype. One end of the junction does not line up with germline, which may come from a read error. V is TRBV5-1 and J is TRBJ1-4; 9 bases map to TRBD1. The CDR3 totals 14 residues. CDR1 and CDR2 (germline): SGHRS, YFSETQ. CDR3 nucleotides: TGTGCCAGCAGCTTAAGACAGGGGGATGAAAAACTGTTTTTT. Its protein is CASSLRQGDEKLFF.

V gene TRBV4-3 combines with J gene TRBJ2-1, with 9 bases matching TRBD1. The germline V gene has CDR1 LGHNA and CDR2 YSLEER. With 4 bases clipped from V and 7 bases from J, the junction kept 5 bases outside the gene matches. This CDR3 has 14 amino acids. The CDR3 DNA reads TGCGCCAGCAGCCGAAGACAGGGGGGTAATGAGCAGTTCTTC. Protein: CASSRRQGGNEQFF.

The rearrangement links TRBV7-2 to TRBJ2-4; TRBD2 matches 14 bases. The J call may be incorrect, as the DNA end agrees better with TRBJ2-5. Germline assignment: CDR1 SGHTA and CDR2 FQGNSA. This CDR3 has 18 residues. DNA of the CDR3: TGTGCCAGCAGCTTACCAGGGACTAGCGGGAGCCCCCGAAAGACCCAGTACTTC. Protein: CASSLPGTSGSPRKTQYF.

The chain uses TRBV6-5 and TRBJ2-1; tentative D call: TRBD1 (5 bases). The CDR3 sequence is 13 residues long. Germline lookup yields CDR1 MNHEY and CDR2 SVGAGI. V was shortened by 7 bases and J by 2 bases, with 9 bases between the two germline ends. Written as DNA, the CDR3 is TGTGCCAGCATTAGGGGTACCTACAATGAGCAGTTCTTC. Its protein product is CASIRGTYNEQFF.

V usage is TRBV18 and J usage is TRBJ1-4, with 7 bases that match TRBD1. Looked up from germline, CDR1 is KGHSH and CDR2 is LQKENI. V was clipped by 2 bases and J by 4 bases; unmatched bases: 7. This CDR3 spans 16 amino acids. The CDR3 spells CASSPKPGQINEKLFF. Written as DNA, the CDR3 is TGTGCCAGCTCACCAAAGCCGGGACAGATTAATGAAAAACTGTTTTTT.

The table lists this clonotype with a few counts. The V gene is TRBV6-5, the J gene TRBJ1-2; D not certain. CDR1 MNHEY and CDR2 SVGAGI come from the germline V gene. Trimming took 6 bases from V and 1 from J, leaving 6 bases between them. The length of the CDR3 is 12 residues. The CDR3 sequence is CASSNYNYGYTF. CDR3 coding DNA: TGTGCCAGCAGCAACTATAACTATGGCTACACCTTC.

This clonotype came up a few times. The chain recombines TRBV6-2 or TRBV6-3 with TRBJ2-1; 9 bases are a match to TRBD2. V shed 5 bases, J shed 5 bases, and the junction held 7 bases outside the gene matches. The CDR3 sequence is 15 residues long. Looked up from germline, CDR1 is MNHEY and CDR2 is SVGEGT. CDR3 coding DNA: TGTGCCAGCAGTATGTTTAGCGGGGGTAACAATGAGCAGTTCTTC. It is translated as CASSMFSGGNNEQFF.

The chain joins TRBV6-6 to TRBJ2-5, with a possible D match to TRBD2 (6 bases). The CDR3 extends over 15 amino acids. Germline CDR1 reads MNHNY; CDR2 reads SVGAGI (reference sequence). The V and J ends lost 5 bases and 2 bases respectively, with 15 bases between them. The CDR3 DNA reads TGTGCCAGCAGTCGCCTCGGGAGTAGGCAAGAGACCCAGTACTTC. This codes for CASSRLGSRQETQYF.

This clonotype has ten or more counts. The chain employs TRBV7-2 and TRBJ2-5, with 8 bases matching TRBD2. After removal of 5 bases from V and 2 bases from J, the junction contained 4 bases not matched to a gene. This CDR3 contains 14 residues. From germline, CDR1 is SGHTA and CDR2 FQGNSA. The CDR3: CASSPGLAQETQYF. DNA of the CDR3: TGTGCCAGCAGCCCAGGACTAGCACAAGAGACCCAGTACTTC.

The chain joins TRBV6-1 to TRBJ1-2; 7 bases are a match to TRBD1. The V gene's germline CDR1 is MNHNS and CDR2 SASEGT. J was trimmed by 13 bases and V by 2 bases; bases with no gene match: 13. The CDR3 length is 14 residues. The CDR3 region is CASSESRTGARTTF. As DNA, the CDR3 is TGTGCCAGCAGTGAATCCCGGACAGGCGCCCGCACCACCTTC.

This chain uses TRBV14 with TRBJ2-3, with D perhaps TRBD2 (6 bases). The germline V gene has CDR1 SGHDN and CDR2 FVKESK. V was cut by 1 base and J by 3 bases, with 14 bases left in between. The CDR3 is 16 amino acids. CDR3 nucleotides: TGTGCCAGCAGCCAAGTGATTGGCGGGGTGACAGATACGCAGTATTTT. Translating gives CASSQVIGGVTDTQYF.

As for this clonotype: Germline is not matched at one junction end, which may reflect a read error. V and J are TRBV7-2 and TRBJ2-7; no clear D. The closer fit of TRBJ2-5 to the DNA end suggests the J call may be wrong. Germline V lookup: CDR1 SGHTA, CDR2 FQGNSA. The CDR3 runs 14 residues. Here the CDR3 reads CAGSLRALQETQYF. The DNA of the CDR3 is TGTGCCGGCAGCTTAAGGGCCCTGCAAGAGACCCAGTACTTC.

The chain uses TRBV4-2 and TRBJ1-2, with D maybe TRBD1 (5 bases). The CDR3 length is 16 residues. CDR1 is LGHNA, CDR2 YNFKEQ, per germline. V shed 0 bases and J shed 2 bases, with 13 bases lying between them. The CDR3 loop reads CASSQDLRQLNYGYTF. CDR3 nucleotide sequence: TGTGCCAGCAGCCAAGATCTGAGACAGTTAAACTATGGCTACACCTTC.

The sample holds a few counts of this clonotype. The V gene is TRBV5-6, the J gene TRBJ2-7; 8 bases align to TRBD1. CDR1 is SGHDT, CDR2 YYEEEE, per germline. The CDR3 loop spans 16 amino acids. V was pared by 2 bases and J by 0 bases, with 7 bases of the junction left unmatched. The CDR3 DNA reads as TGTGCCAGCAGCTTTTCAACCGGGACAGGCTCCTACGAGCAGTACTTC. Translation gives CASSFSTGTGSYEQYF.

This clonotype was seen ten or more times. The rearrangement uses TRBV20-1 and TRBJ2-7; D gene unclear. The CDR3 is 13 amino acids. V was pared by 6 bases and J by 0 bases, with 12 bases between. Germline V gene sequence: CDR1 DFQATT, CDR2 SNEGSKA (reference sequence). The CDR3 coding sequence is TGCAGTGCCCCCAAAATCGACTCCTACGAGCAGTACTTC. Its translation: CSAPKIDSYEQYF.

This clonotype was detected only a few times. This chain connects TRBV29-1 to TRBJ1-1, with 8 positions matching TRBD1. The V segment lost 4 bases and the J segment 3 bases; nucleotides outside the gene matches: 10. The germline V gene has CDR1 SQVTM and CDR2 ANQGSEA. This CDR3 spans 15 amino acids. CDR3 in DNA: TGCAGCGTTGGGGGGAGTTACAGGGGGGACACTGAAGCTTTCTTT. Protein: CSVGGSYRGDTEAFF.

The chain carries TRBV20-1 and TRBJ2-4, with 7 bases identical to TRBD1. This CDR3 region has 13 residues. CDR1 is DFQATT, CDR2 SNEGSKA, per germline (reference sequence). V shed 3 bases and J 13 bases; nucleotides not matched to a gene: 12. CDR3 in amino acids: CSASSGQTNEQYF. The CDR3, as DNA: TGCAGTGCTAGCTCGGGACAGACCAATGAGCAGTACTTC.

This CDR3 reads CASSSRTNRGKFF. Here the CDR3 DNA reads TGTGCCAGCAGCTCCCGCACCAATAGGGGGAAGTTCTTC. The rearrangement links TRBV7-8 to TRBJ2-1, with D possibly matching TRBD1 (6 bases). V was pared by 4 bases and J by 14 bases, with 18 bases between. In germline, CDR1 is SGHVS, CDR2 FQNEAQ. There are 13 residues in the CDR3.

A word on this clonotype: A much larger clone lies one base from this, so it may be a read error. The V call is TRBV2, the J call TRBJ2-1, with a possible D match to TRBD1 (5 bases). The V gene's germline CDR1 is SNHLY and CDR2 FYNNEI. The CDR3 runs to 13 residues. The CDR3 loop is CGSSEVRGSEQFF. The CDR3 bases are TGTGGCAGCAGTGAAGTAAGGGGAAGTGAGCAGTTCTTC.